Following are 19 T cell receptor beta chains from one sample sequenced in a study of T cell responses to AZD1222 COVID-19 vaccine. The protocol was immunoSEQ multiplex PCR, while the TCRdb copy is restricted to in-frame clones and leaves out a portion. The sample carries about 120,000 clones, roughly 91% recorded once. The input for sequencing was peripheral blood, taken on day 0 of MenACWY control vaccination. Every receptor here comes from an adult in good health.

The CDR3 DNA reads TGTGCCTGGAGCGGGGGGCTCAACACCGGGGAGCTGTTTTTT. Translation: CAWSGGLNTGELFF. The rearrangement links TRBV30 to TRBJ2-2; a possible D gene is TRBD2 (7 bases). V was trimmed by 3 bases and J by 2 bases, leaving 10 bases between them. Germline CDR1 reads GTSNPN; CDR2 reads SVGIG (reference sequence). The CDR3 spans 14 residues.

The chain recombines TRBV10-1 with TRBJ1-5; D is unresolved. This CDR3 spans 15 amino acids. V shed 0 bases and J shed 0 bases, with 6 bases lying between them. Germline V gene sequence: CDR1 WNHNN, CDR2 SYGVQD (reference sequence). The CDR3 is CASSESTDSNQPQHF. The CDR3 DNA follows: TGCGCCAGCAGTGAGTCAACGGATAGCAATCAGCCCCAGCATTTT.

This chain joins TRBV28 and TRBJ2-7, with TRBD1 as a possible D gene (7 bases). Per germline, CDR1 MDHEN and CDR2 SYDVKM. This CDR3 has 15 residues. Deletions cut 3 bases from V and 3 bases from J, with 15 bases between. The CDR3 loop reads CASSFAGHRGYEQYF. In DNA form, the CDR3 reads TGTGCCAGCAGTTTCGCGGGACACAGGGGCTACGAGCAGTACTTC.

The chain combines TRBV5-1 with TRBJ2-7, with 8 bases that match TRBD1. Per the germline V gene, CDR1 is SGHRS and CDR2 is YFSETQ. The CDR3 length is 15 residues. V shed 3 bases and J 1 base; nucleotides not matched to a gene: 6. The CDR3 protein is CASSSKGQESYEQYF. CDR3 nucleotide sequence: TGCGCCAGCAGCTCCAAGGGACAGGAGTCCTACGAGCAGTACTTC.

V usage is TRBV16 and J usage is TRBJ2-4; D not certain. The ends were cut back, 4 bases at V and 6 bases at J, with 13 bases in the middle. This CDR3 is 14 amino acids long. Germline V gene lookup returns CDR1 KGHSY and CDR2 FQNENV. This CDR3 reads CASSLRQDGNIQYF. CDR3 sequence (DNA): TGTGCCAGCAGCCTCCGGCAGGATGGAAACATTCAGTACTTC.

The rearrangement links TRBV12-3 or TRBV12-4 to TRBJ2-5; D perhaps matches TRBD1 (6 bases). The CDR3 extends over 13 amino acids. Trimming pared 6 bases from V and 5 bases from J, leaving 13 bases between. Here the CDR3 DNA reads TGTGCCAGCAGAACACCAGGGGCGGAGACCCAGTACTTC. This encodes CASRTPGAETQYF.

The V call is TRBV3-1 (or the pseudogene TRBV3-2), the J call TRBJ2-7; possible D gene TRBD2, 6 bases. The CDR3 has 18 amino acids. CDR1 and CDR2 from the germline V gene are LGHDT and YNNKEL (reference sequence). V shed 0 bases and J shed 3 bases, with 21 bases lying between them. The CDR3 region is CASSQDLGWTNLYYEQYV. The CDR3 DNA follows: TGTGCCAGCAGCCAAGACTTGGGCTGGACTAACCTATACTACGAGCAGTACGTC.

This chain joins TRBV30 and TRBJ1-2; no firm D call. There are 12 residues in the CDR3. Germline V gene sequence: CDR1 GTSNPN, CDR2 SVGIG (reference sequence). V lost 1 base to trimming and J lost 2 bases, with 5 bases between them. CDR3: CAWSAENYGYTF. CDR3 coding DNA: TGTGCCTGGAGTGCGGAGAACTATGGCTACACCTTC.

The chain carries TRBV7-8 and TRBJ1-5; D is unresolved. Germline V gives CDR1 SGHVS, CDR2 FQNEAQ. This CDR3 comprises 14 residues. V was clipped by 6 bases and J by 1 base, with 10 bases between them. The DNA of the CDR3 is TGTGCCAGCAGACGGGAGAGGAGCAATCAGCCCCAGCATTTT. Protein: CASRRERSNQPQHF.

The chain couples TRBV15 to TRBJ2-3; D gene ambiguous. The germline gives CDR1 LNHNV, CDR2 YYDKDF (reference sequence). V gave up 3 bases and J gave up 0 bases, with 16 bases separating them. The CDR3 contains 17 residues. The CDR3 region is CATSSPNSLSSTDTQYF. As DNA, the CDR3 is TGTGCCACCAGCAGTCCAAATTCCCTATCTAGCACAGATACGCAGTATTTT.

DNA for the CDR3: TGTGCCAGCAGCCAAGATCTTGGCGGGGCCGTGAGGTTCTTC. It is translated as CASSQDLGGAVRFF. The V call is TRBV4-2, the J call TRBJ2-1; TRBD2 might be the D (6 bases). The CDR3 extends over 14 amino acids. Deletions cut 0 bases from V and 15 bases from J, with 18 bases between. Germline V gene data show CDR1 as LGHNA and CDR2 as YNFKEQ.

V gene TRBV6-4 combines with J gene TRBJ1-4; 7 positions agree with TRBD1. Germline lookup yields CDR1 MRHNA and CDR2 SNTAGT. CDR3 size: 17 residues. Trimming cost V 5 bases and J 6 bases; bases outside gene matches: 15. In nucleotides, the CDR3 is TGTGCCAGCAGTCCTGACAGGGTAGGATGTTTCGATGAAAAACTGTTTTTT. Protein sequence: CASSPDRVGCFDEKLFF.

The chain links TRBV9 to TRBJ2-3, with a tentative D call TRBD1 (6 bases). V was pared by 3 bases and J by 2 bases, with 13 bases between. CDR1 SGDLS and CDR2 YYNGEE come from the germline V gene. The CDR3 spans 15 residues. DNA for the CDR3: TGTGCCAGCAGCGGGACAGTCAGAAACACAGATACGCAGTATTTT. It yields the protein CASSGTVRNTDTQYF.

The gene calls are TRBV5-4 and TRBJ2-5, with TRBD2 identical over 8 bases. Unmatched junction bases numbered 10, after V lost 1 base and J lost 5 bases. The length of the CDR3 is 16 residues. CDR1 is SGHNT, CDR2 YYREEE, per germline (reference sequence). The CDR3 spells CASSLWGTRGGETQYF. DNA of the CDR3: TGTGCCAGCAGCTTGTGGGGGACTAGAGGAGGGGAGACCCAGTACTTC.

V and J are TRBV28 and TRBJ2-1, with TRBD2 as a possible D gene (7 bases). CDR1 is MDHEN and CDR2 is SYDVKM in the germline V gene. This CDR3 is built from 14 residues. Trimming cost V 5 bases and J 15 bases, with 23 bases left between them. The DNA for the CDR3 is TGTGCCAGCAGTCCGGCTAGCGGAGGGGGGGGTCGGTTCTTC. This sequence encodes CASSPASGGGGRFF.

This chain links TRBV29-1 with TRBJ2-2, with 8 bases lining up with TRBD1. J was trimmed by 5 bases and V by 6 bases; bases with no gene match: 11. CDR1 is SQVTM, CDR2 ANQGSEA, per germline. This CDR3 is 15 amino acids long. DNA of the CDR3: TGCAGCGTAGACCCCGGACAGGGTATAACCGGGGAGCTGTTTTTT. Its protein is CSVDPGQGITGELFF.

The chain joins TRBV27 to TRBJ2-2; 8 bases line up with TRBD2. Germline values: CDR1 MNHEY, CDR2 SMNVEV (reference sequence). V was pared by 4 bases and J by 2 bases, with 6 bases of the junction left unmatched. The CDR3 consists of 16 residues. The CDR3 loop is CASSYLRTSNTGELFF. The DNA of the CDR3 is TGTGCCAGCAGTTACTTAAGGACTAGCAACACCGGGGAGCTGTTTTTT.

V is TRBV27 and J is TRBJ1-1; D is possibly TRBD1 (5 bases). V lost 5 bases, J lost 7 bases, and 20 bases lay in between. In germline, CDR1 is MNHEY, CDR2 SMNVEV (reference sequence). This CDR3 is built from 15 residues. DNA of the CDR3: TGTGCCAGCAGTCCTATCGGGGACGGGAAACGTGAAGCTTTCTTT. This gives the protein CASSPIGDGKREAFF.

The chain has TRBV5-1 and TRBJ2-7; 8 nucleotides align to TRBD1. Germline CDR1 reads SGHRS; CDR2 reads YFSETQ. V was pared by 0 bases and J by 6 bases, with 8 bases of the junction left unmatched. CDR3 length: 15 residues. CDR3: CASSLATTGAIEQYF. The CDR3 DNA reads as TGCGCCAGCAGCTTGGCCACGACAGGGGCGATCGAGCAGTACTTC.